The rows below give T cell receptor beta chains drawn from one sample of a study of persistence of HIV-infected CD4 T cells. Their antigens remain unidentified. Clones were sequenced by immunoSEQ multiplex PCR, and TCRdb holds only the in-frame ones, with some missing. The sample contains more than 35,000 clones, approximately 86% of which appear only once. The sample in question was CD4+ T cells sorted from PBMCs after 18-hour stimulation, obtained from a patient who received antiretroviral therapy. The receptors were sampled from an adult man with HIV who was CMV-seropositive. Both conserved end residues are part of each CDR3. A D gene is named only where the DNA matches it firmly. Rows may omit the clone size; those that give it use once, few, many or a size class.

TGTGCCAGCAGCTTAGGGAGCGGGAGGAATGAGCAGTTCTTC | CASSLGSGRNEQFF | . | TRBJ2-1 | TRBD2 | TRBV5-5
TGCGCCAGCAGCCCTTACAACTCTGGAAACACCATATATTTT | CASSPYNSGNTIYF | few | TRBJ1-3 | . | TRBV5-1
TGCGCCAGCAGCTCAGACAGGGTTTGGGACACTGAAGCTTTCTTT | CASSSDRVWDTEAFF | . | TRBJ1-1 | TRBD1 | TRBV5-1
TGCGCCAGCAGCTTGACGGCCATGAACACTGAAGCTTTCTTT | CASSLTAMNTEAFF | . | TRBJ1-1 | . | TRBV5-1
TGTGCCAGCAGTTACTCCGGGACAGGGTCCCAGCCCCAGCATTTT | CASSYSGTGSQPQHF | . | TRBJ1-5 | TRBD1 | TRBV6-5
TGTGCCAGCAGCCCCAGACGGGACACCAAATCCACAGATACGCAGTATTTT | CASSPRRDTKSTDTQYF | . | TRBJ2-3 | . | TRBV7-6
TGTGCCAGCAGCCCAAACAGGGGAAGAGCTGGAAACACCATATATTTT | CASSPNRGRAGNTIYF | . | TRBJ1-3 | TRBD1 | TRBV7-2
TGTGCCAGCAGCTTCCTGGACAGCCGCTCTGGAAACACCATATATTTT | CASSFLDSRSGNTIYF | . | TRBJ1-3 | . | TRBV11-3
TGCAGCGTCTCGTCGGCCAGCAACACCGGGGAGCTGTTTTTT | CSVSSASNTGELFF | . | TRBJ2-2 | . | TRBV29-1
TGCGCCAGCAGCCAAAACGCCAGGTCGGTGCAGCCCCAGCATTTT | CASSQNARSVQPQHF | . | TRBJ1-5 | . | TRBV4-3
TGTGCCTGGAGAGGGAGGTGGCGGGAACAGTTCTTC | CAWRGRWREQFF | once | TRBJ2-1 | . | TRBV30
TGCAGCGTTGGAGGCACCATCAATCAGCCCCAGCATTTT | CSVGGTINQPQHF | . | TRBJ1-5 | . | TRBV29-1
TGTGCCACCAGCAGTACGGGACGGCTGAACACTGAAGCTTTCTTT | CATSSTGRLNTEAFF | . | TRBJ1-1 | . | TRBV15
TGTGCCAGCAGCGTAGCCAGGGTGGATGAAAAACTGTTTTTT | CASSVARVDEKLFF | . | TRBJ1-4 | . | TRBV9
TGCAGTGCTATCTTACCTGGGGCCCACACCTTC | CSAILPGAHTF | . | TRBJ1-2 | . | TRBV20-1
TGTGCCAGCAGCTTGGGACACACCTCTGGGGCCAACGTCCTGACTTTC | CASSLGHTSGANVLTF | . | TRBJ2-6 | . | TRBV5-8
TGTGCCAGCAGTGACTCGAGACGTTCGGTGAACACTGAAGCTTTCTTT | CASSDSRRSVNTEAFF | once | TRBJ1-1 | . | TRBV6-4
TGTGCCAGCAGCCGATTAGCGGTTAGCTACAATGAGCAGTTCTTC | CASSRLAVSYNEQFF | . | TRBJ2-1 | . | TRBV16
TGTGCCAGCAGTGAAAATACGAACAGTAATGAAAAACTGTTTTTT | CASSENTNSNEKLFF | . | TRBJ1-4 | . | TRBV2
TGTGCCAGCAGCTTGGGGGACAGCCTAAATTCACCCCTCCACTTT | CASSLGDSLNSPLHF | . | TRBJ1-6 | TRBD1 | TRBV5-5
TGTGCCAGCAGCTCAGGACCGAAGCAGGAGCAGTACTTC | CASSSGPKQEQYF | . | TRBJ2-7 | . | TRBV5-6
TGCAGTGCAAGTAGCGGGGCGGGGGACACTGAAGCTTTCTTT | CSASSGAGDTEAFF | . | TRBJ1-1 | . | TRBV20-1
TGTGCCAGCAGCTTAGTCCGAAACACTGAAGCTTTCTTT | CASSLVRNTEAFF | once | TRBJ1-1 | . | TRBV7-6
TGTGCCAGCAGTGGGGTTAGGGTGGGGCAGCAGTTCTTC | CASSGVRVGQQFF | once | TRBJ2-1 | . | TRBV2
TGTGCCGGGACTAGCGGGGGGGCCGGCACAGATACGCAGTATTTT | CAGTSGGAGTDTQYF | few | TRBJ2-3 | TRBD2 | TRBV6-5
TGTGCCAGCAGTCGTAGCGGGGGGGCCCTCCATGAGCAGTTCTTC | CASSRSGGALHEQFF | . | TRBJ2-1 | TRBD2 | TRBV6-5
TGTGCCAGCAGCTTAGCGGCCCTGGATACGCAGTATTTT | CASSLAALDTQYF | . | TRBJ2-3 | . | TRBV7-3
TGTGCCAGCAAAGGCAATCAGCCCCAGCATTTT | CASKGNQPQHF | . | TRBJ1-5 | . | TRBV6-5
TGTGCCAGCAGCCGACAGGGGTTTGAGCAGTTCTTC | CASSRQGFEQFF | . | TRBJ2-1 | TRBD1 | TRBV6-5
TGTGCCAGCAGCGCGGGACAGGGTGATGGCTACACCTTC | CASSAGQGDGYTF | . | TRBJ1-2 | TRBD1 | TRBV9
TGTGCCTGGAGAGGCGGGAACACTGAAGCTTTCTTT | CAWRGGNTEAFF | . | TRBJ1-1 | . | TRBV30
TGTGCCAGCAGCTTGGACCTAATAGGAACTGAAGCTTTCTTT | CASSLDLIGTEAFF | . | TRBJ1-1 | . | TRBV5-6
TGCGCCAGCAGTGATGGGGAGGGCTGGATCAATCAGCCCCAGCATTTT | CASSDGEGWINQPQHF | . | TRBJ1-5 | . | TRBV10-2
TGTGCCATCAGTGAGTCGGCTAGAGCGAACACCGGGGAGCTGTTTTTT | CAISESARANTGELFF | once | TRBJ2-2 | . | TRBV10-3
TGTGCCATCAGAGTCCCACAGAACTACGAGCAGTACTTC | CAIRVPQNYEQYF | . | TRBJ2-7 | . | TRBV10-3
TGTGCCAGCTCACCGGGACAGGGTTCAAGAACTGAAAAACTGTTTTTT | CASSPGQGSRTEKLFF | . | TRBJ1-4 | TRBD1 | TRBV18
TGCGCCAGCAGCCAAGACCTCATAGGCCATAGCAATCAGCCCCAGCATTTT | CASSQDLIGHSNQPQHF | . | TRBJ1-5 | . | TRBV4-3
TGTGCCAGCAGCTCCCTGGTATCAGGGGATGAGCAGTTCTTC | CASSSLVSGDEQFF | . | TRBJ2-1 | . | TRBV5-6
TGTGCCAGCAGCTTGTTTCTCGGGACAGGGATTAATTCACCCCTCCACTTT | CASSLFLGTGINSPLHF | . | TRBJ1-6 | TRBD1 | TRBV5-6
TGCGCCAGCAGTGAGACTGGAGGGTTTGGCAAAAACATTCAGTACTTC | CASSETGGFGKNIQYF | . | TRBJ2-4 | . | TRBV10-1
TGCGCCAGCAGTAAAGCCTTGGCGGACACCGGGGAGCTGTTTTTT | CASSKALADTGELFF | few | TRBJ2-2 | . | TRBV4-1
TGTGCCAGCAGCCAAGGCGAGATATGGACGGGAGGGGAAAAACTGTTTTTT | CASSQGEIWTGGEKLFF | once | TRBJ1-4 | . | TRBV3-1/TRBV3-2
TGTGCCAGCTCCCTCATAGGGAACAGTCCGAACACCGGGGAGCTGTTTTTT | CASSLIGNSPNTGELFF | . | TRBJ2-2 | . | TRBV18
TGTGCCAGCAGCCAAGCAGCCGTGACTAGCGGCTACGAGCAGTACTTC | CASSQAAVTSGYEQYF | . | TRBJ2-7 | TRBD2 | TRBV4-2
TGTGCCAGCAGTGAATATGGGTTCTACGAGCAGTACTTC | CASSEYGFYEQYF | . | TRBJ2-7 | . | TRBV25-1
TGTGCCTGGAGTGTGTCTTCGGACAGTGCTAGCACAGATACGCAGTATTTT | CAWSVSSDSASTDTQYF | . | TRBJ2-3 | . | TRBV30
TGTGCCAGCAGCCCCGACCTGAGGGCTGGGGCCAACGTCCTGACTTTC | CASSPDLRAGANVLTF | . | TRBJ2-6 | . | TRBV7-9
TGTGCCAGCAGTGAGAGACGGATGGGAGAGACCCAGTACTTC | CASSERRMGETQYF | . | TRBJ2-5 | . | TRBV25-1
TGCGCCAGCAGCTTACAGGGTACCGGGGAGCTGTTTTTT | CASSLQGTGELFF | . | TRBJ2-2 | . | TRBV5-1
TGTGCCAGCAGTTTATCAGGAGGGGGCGCCCGGAACACTGAAGCTTTCTTT | CASSLSGGGARNTEAFF | few | TRBJ1-1 | TRBD1 | TRBV27
TGTGCCAGCAGTTCAAATCCCTTGACAGGGGTTGGCGAGCAGTACTTC | CASSSNPLTGVGEQYF | . | TRBJ2-7 | TRBD1 | TRBV27
TGTGCCTGGAGGCCACGACAGTGGCAGGCACCCCTCCACTTT | CAWRPRQWQAPLHF | few | TRBJ1-6 | . | TRBV30
TGTGCCTGGGGGGAGGGACGGCCCACAGATACGCAGTATTTT | CAWGEGRPTDTQYF | . | TRBJ2-3 | TRBD2 | TRBV30
TGTGCCTGGAGTGCGGACAGGGGTCAGCCCCAGCATTTT | CAWSADRGQPQHF | . | TRBJ1-5 | TRBD1 | TRBV30
TGTGCCAGCAGGGCTGACAGATCGAACACTGAAGCTTTCTTT | CASRADRSNTEAFF | . | TRBJ1-1 | . | TRBV6-5
TGTGCCAGCAGCTTATTAGCGCCGGAGGGAGCCGGGGAGCTGTTTTTT | CASSLLAPEGAGELFF | . | TRBJ2-2 | . | TRBV5-8
TGTGCCAGCAGCATCGGGACTAGCGGGGTCAGGCATGAGCAGTTCTTC | CASSIGTSGVRHEQFF | . | TRBJ2-1 | TRBD2 | TRBV5-5
TGTGCCTGGGGTCAGGACAGCGGACACTATGGCTACACCTTC | CAWGQDSGHYGYTF | . | TRBJ1-2 | . | TRBV30
TGTGCCAGCAGATACACAGCGGGGGGTGGCTACAATGAGCAGTTCTTC | CASRYTAGGGYNEQFF | once | TRBJ2-1 | TRBD2 | TRBV7-2